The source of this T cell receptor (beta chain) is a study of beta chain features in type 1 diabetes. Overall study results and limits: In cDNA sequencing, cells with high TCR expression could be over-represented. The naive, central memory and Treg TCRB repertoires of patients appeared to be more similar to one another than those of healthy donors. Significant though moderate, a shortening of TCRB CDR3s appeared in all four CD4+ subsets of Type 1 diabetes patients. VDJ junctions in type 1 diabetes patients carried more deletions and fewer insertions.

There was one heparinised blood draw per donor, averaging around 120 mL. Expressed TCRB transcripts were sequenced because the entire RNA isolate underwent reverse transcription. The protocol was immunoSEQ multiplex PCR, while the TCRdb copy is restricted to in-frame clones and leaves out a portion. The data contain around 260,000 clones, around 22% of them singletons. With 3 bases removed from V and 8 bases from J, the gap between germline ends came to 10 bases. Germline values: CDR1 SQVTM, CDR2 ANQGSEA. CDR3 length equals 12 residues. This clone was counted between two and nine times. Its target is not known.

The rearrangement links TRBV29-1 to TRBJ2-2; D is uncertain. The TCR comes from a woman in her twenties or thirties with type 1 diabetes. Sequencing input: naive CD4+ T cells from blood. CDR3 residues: CSVDSIKGELFF. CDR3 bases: TGCAGCGTTGATAGCATTAAGGGGGAGCTGTTTTTT.